A single sample is the source of the 19 T cell receptor beta chains below, sequenced in a study of sequential checkpoint blockade in melanoma. Treatment specified: randomized to nivolumab then ipilimumab (arm A) or the reverse (arm B). Assay: immunoSEQ multiplex PCR; the TCRdb copy retains only in-frame clones and omits some. Counted here are about 3,500 clones, roughly a sixth occurring once; the ten biggest clones make up 14% to 15%. Specimen: tumor tissue (inferred from file names), collected from a patient given nivolumab and ipilimumab in sequence. The source of these receptors is a human donor with melanoma.

J is TRBJ2-3 and V is TRBV6-8, with D hard to call. This CDR3 region has 12 residues. Germline V gives CDR1 MNHGY, CDR2 SAAAGT. The V end was cut by 0 bases, the J end by 6 bases, with 4 bases between. CDR3 DNA sequence: TGTGCCAGCAGTTACTCTGGGGATACGCAGTATTTT. It codes for CASSYSGDTQYF.

The CDR3 nucleotides are TGCGCCAGCAGCTTGGGGACAGCTACCTACGAGCAGTACTTC. The encoded protein is CASSLGTATYEQYF. The chain carries TRBV5-1 and TRBJ2-7, with TRBD1 as a possible D gene (6 bases). Germline V CDR1 and CDR2: SGHRS, YFSETQ. The CDR3 length is 14 residues. Trimming removed 0 bases from V and 2 bases from J, with 9 bases in between.

The CDR3 is CASSPTGVDEKLFF. The DNA of the CDR3 is TGTGCCAGCTCACCGACAGGGGTGGATGAAAAACTGTTTTTT. The chain joins TRBV18 to TRBJ1-4; 8 bases map to TRBD1. The CDR3 totals 14 residues. With V trimmed by 3 bases and J by 6 bases, 3 bases remained unmatched. The germline gives CDR1 KGHSH, CDR2 LQKENI.

This chain uses TRBV15 with TRBJ1-2; 10 bases line up with TRBD1. The ends lost 2 bases at V and 2 bases at J; junction bases unmatched: 11. The CDR3 runs to 18 residues. Germline CDR1 reads LNHNV; CDR2 reads YYDKDF (reference sequence). The DNA of the CDR3 is TGTGCCACCAGCAGACGACCCAAGACAGGGGGCCCAAACTATGGCTACACCTTC. This gives the protein CATSRRPKTGGPNYGYTF.

The chain employs TRBV10-3 and TRBJ1-3; D unresolved. Trimming stripped 2 bases from V and 9 bases from J, with 11 bases between. Germline values: CDR1 ENHRY, CDR2 SYGVKD. The CDR3 is 13 amino acids. The CDR3 reads CAISERYKGTIYF. Here the CDR3 DNA reads TGTGCCATCAGTGAGCGATACAAGGGCACCATATATTTT.

The chain employs TRBV12-1 and TRBJ1-5. TRBV12-1 is tagged as a pseudogene. This CDR3 is 17 amino acids long. CDR3 in DNA: TGTGCCAGCAGCTCCGGGCAGGGAGGGGGTATCGATCAGCCCCAGCATTTT. The encoded protein is CASSSGQGGGIDQPQHF.

The chain uses TRBV6-8 and TRBJ2-7; D gene uncertain. Looked up from germline, CDR1 is MNHGY and CDR2 is SAAAGT. With 0 bases removed from V and 2 bases from J, the gap between germline ends came to 14 bases. The CDR3 is 16 residues long. CDR3 coding DNA: TGTGCCAGCAGTTACTCGGTGAGCCCTACGGCCTACGAGCAGTACTTC. It encodes CASSYSVSPTAYEQYF.

V usage is TRBV15 and J usage is TRBJ2-5; the D call may be TRBD1 or TRBD2 (5 bases each). Germline CDR1 and CDR2: LNHNV and YYDKDF (reference sequence). V shed 2 bases and J shed 2 bases, with 12 bases lying between them. The CDR3 totals 15 residues. The CDR3 DNA is TGTGCCACCAGCAGAAGCCCGAGGGGTCAAGAGACCCAGTACTTC. Translating it yields CATSRSPRGQETQYF.

This clone was detected only a few times. The genes are TRBV9 and TRBJ1-4, with 7 bases that match TRBD1. The CDR3 extends over 16 amino acids. After removal of 0 bases from V and 6 bases from J, the junction contained 8 bases not matched to a gene. Germline-derived CDR1 and CDR2 are SGDLS and YYNGEE. The CDR3 nucleotides are TGTGCCAGCAGCGTAGGAGTGACAGGGACGGATGAAAAACTGTTTTTT. Its protein is CASSVGVTGTDEKLFF.

The rearrangement links TRBV19 to TRBJ2-1; 7 bases are shared with TRBD2. The CDR3 contains 14 residues. Germline CDR1 reads LNHDA; CDR2 reads SQIVND (reference sequence). The V and J ends lost 5 bases and 10 bases, in that order; junction bases with no gene match: 11. Written as DNA, the CDR3 is TGTGCCAGTAGTCTGCAACCGGGACTACCCGAGCAGTTCTTC. Protein sequence: CASSLQPGLPEQFF.

By sample fraction, this clone is medium-sized. J is TRBJ1-2 and V is TRBV6-8; no reliable D call. This CDR3 has 13 amino acids. Trimming took 0 bases from V and 4 from J, leaving 6 bases between them. Germline values: CDR1 MNHGY, CDR2 SAAAGT. Here the CDR3 reads CASSYSETYGYTF. The CDR3 nucleotides are TGTGCCAGCAGTTACTCAGAGACCTATGGCTACACCTTC.

The J gene is TRBJ2-5, the V gene TRBV18; 7 nucleotides agree with TRBD2. The J segment lost 4 bases and the V segment lost 3 bases, leaving 8 bases of the junction unmatched. The CDR3 consists of 15 residues. The germline V gene has CDR1 KGHSH and CDR2 LQKENI. CDR3: CASSPGKGGIETQYF. CDR3 sequence (DNA): TGTGCCAGCTCACCCGGCAAGGGAGGGATAGAGACCCAGTACTTC.

The sample holds a few counts of this clone. This sequence joins TRBV6-8 and TRBJ2-1, with D unresolved. The germline CDR1 and CDR2 sequences are MNHGY and SAAAGT. The CDR3 spans 13 residues. The V gene lost 2 bases and the J gene lost 2 bases, with 4 bases spanning the gap. CDR3 protein: CASSYEPYNEQFF. The CDR3 nucleotides are TGTGCCAGCAGTTACGAACCCTACAATGAGCAGTTCTTC.

By sample share, this clone is medium-sized. The DNA for the CDR3 is TGTGCCAGCAGTTACTCGGCCTCCGTCGATGAAAAACTGTTTTTT. As protein: CASSYSASVDEKLFF. The chain is built from TRBV6-8 and TRBJ1-4, with D unresolved. V dropped 0 bases and J dropped 6 bases, with 11 bases sitting between them. The CDR3 loop spans 15 amino acids. Germline lookup yields CDR1 MNHGY and CDR2 SAAAGT.

This clone was observed a handful of times. This sequence joins TRBV28 and TRBJ2-7, with D tentatively TRBD1 or TRBD2 (6 bases each). Trimming shortened V by 6 bases and J by 1 base, and 16 bases separated the two germline ends. The length of the CDR3 is 15 residues. Germline assignment: CDR1 MDHEN and CDR2 SYDVKM. The CDR3 is CASRGGHGVSYEQYF. DNA for the CDR3: TGTGCCAGCAGGGGGGGACACGGGGTATCCTACGAGCAGTACTTC.

The chain couples TRBV11-3 to TRBJ2-2, with D possibly being TRBD1 (6 bases). Deletions cut 6 bases from V and 4 bases from J, with 12 bases between. CDR3 length: 14 amino acids. In germline, CDR1 is SGHNT, CDR2 YENEEA. As DNA, the CDR3 is TGTGCCAGCAGACCTGGACAGTTCACCGGGGAGCTGTTTTTT. Residues: CASRPGQFTGELFF.

The rearrangement joins TRBV30 to TRBJ2-7; D may be TRBD1 or TRBD2 (5 bases each). Looked up from germline, CDR1 is GTSNPN and CDR2 is SVGIG (reference sequence). V was shortened by 0 bases and J by 7 bases, with 10 bases between the two germline ends. The CDR3 has 12 residues. As DNA, the CDR3 is TGTGCCTGGAGTGTACGGGGCGGGGAGCAGTACTTC. Its protein is CAWSVRGGEQYF.

V and J are TRBV6-8 and TRBJ2-3; D gene unclear. The CDR3 length is 12 residues. The germline V gene has CDR1 MNHGY and CDR2 SAAAGT. Trimming took 6 bases from V and 0 from J, leaving 4 bases between them. Written as DNA, the CDR3 is TGTGCCAGCAGGGACAGCACAGATACGCAGTATTTT. Its protein product is CASRDSTDTQYF.

This clone is medium-sized within its sample. The chain recombines TRBV11-3 with TRBJ2-2; D is perhaps TRBD1 (5 bases). Per germline, CDR1 SGHNT and CDR2 YENEEA. Deletions cut 3 bases from V and 3 bases from J, with 17 bases between. The CDR3 sequence is 17 residues long. CDR3 coding DNA: TGTGCCAGCAGCTTCCGCAGGGCCCGCATAGACACCGGGGAGCTGTTTTTT. It specifies CASSFRRARIDTGELFF. The variable domain in full, with the rest retrieved from reference TRBV11-3 and TRBJ2-2, is EAGVVQSPRYKIIEKKQPVAFWCNPISGHNTLYWYLQNLGQGPELLIRYENEEAVDDSQLPKDRFSAERLKGVDSTLKIQPAELGDSAVYLCASSFRRARIDTGELFFGEGSRLTVL.